Below are 32 T cell receptor beta chains sequenced from a single sample in a study of CD8 T cells in Susac syndrome. Reverse transcription of 0.5 to 1 ug RNA was carried out with random hexamers. One entry per CDR3 protein results from TCRdb running MiXCR on the immunoSEQ multiplex PCR reads. This sample has 180,000 or so distinct CDR3 sequences; around 94% occur once, and the top ten carry roughly 0.14%. The sample consisted of CD4+ T cells from PBMCs. The source of these receptors is a human donor in good health.

Only a few counts were recorded for this clonotype. This sequence joins TRBV6-2 or TRBV6-3 and TRBJ1-5; unclear D gene. V was clipped by 5 bases and J by 0 bases, with 5 bases between them. Germline V gene data show CDR1 as MNHEY and CDR2 as SVGEGT. The CDR3 has 13 amino acids. The CDR3 region is CASSRYSNQPQHF. The CDR3 DNA is TGTGCCAGCAGTCGTTATAGCAATCAGCCCCAGCATTTT.

This clonotype has only one observation. The gene calls are TRBV20-1 and TRBJ2-7, with 9 bases identical to TRBD1. V was pared by 0 bases and J by 4 bases, with 10 bases of the junction left unmatched. This CDR3 spans 16 amino acids. The germline CDR1 and CDR2 sequences are DFQATT and SNEGSKA (reference sequence). The CDR3 here is CSARDSQGAIGYEQYF. The CDR3 DNA sequence: TGCAGTGCTAGAGATTCACAGGGGGCTATTGGTTACGAGCAGTACTTC.

The CDR3 nucleotides are TGCGCCAGCAGCCAGCAGCGGGGGGCCACAGATACGCAGTATTTT. Protein sequence: CASSQQRGATDTQYF. The chain has TRBV4-3 and TRBJ2-3; 9 nucleotides agree with TRBD2. Unmatched junction bases numbered 3, after V lost 3 bases and J lost 2 bases. The CDR3 has 15 amino acids. Germline V CDR1 and CDR2: LGHNA, YSLEER.

The rearrangement uses TRBV24-1 and TRBJ2-5; TRBD2 might be the D (6 bases). Germline CDR1 KGHDR, CDR2 SFDVKD. Trimming shortened V by 3 bases and J by 5 bases, and 15 bases separated the two germline ends. CDR3 size: 15 residues. The CDR3 nucleotides are TGTGCCACCAGTGATCCCAGGACTATCCCGGAGACCCAGTACTTC. Translating it yields CATSDPRTIPETQYF.

This clonotype has just a few counts. The rearrangement uses TRBV7-8 and TRBJ2-5, with no clear D. V shed 5 bases and J shed 10 bases, with 11 bases lying between them. This CDR3 has 11 amino acids. Germline loops: CDR1 SGHVS, CDR2 FQNEAQ. In DNA, the CDR3 is TGTGCCAGCAGCGAAACGTGGTACCAGTACTTC. This codes for CASSETWYQYF. Complete variable domain (other parts from reference TRBV7-8 and TRBJ2-5): GAGVSQSPRYKVAKRGQDVALRCDPISGHVSLFWYQQALGQGPEFLTYFQNEAQLDKSGLPSDRFFAERPEGSVSTLKIQRTQQEDSAVYLCASSETWYQYFGPGTRLLVL.

This chain connects TRBV7-2 to TRBJ2-7; perhaps D is TRBD1 or TRBD2 (6 bases each). V was cut by 6 bases and J by 7 bases, with 16 bases left in between. Per germline, CDR1 SGHTA and CDR2 FQGNSA. This CDR3 is built from 13 residues. DNA for the CDR3: TGTGCCAGCAGTCTAGGGGGGCGAGGAGAGCAGTACTTC. It is translated as CASSLGGRGEQYF.

This rearrangement joins TRBV5-4 to TRBJ2-7; TRBD2 agrees at 7 bases. CDR1 and CDR2 (germline): SGHNT, YYREEE (reference sequence). CDR3 length equals 15 residues. The ends lost 2 bases at V and 2 bases at J; junction bases unmatched: 7. This chain's CDR3 is CASSFGGGGTYEQYF. In DNA, the CDR3 is TGTGCCAGCAGCTTTGGCGGGGGAGGAACCTACGAGCAGTACTTC.

This clonotype is a singleton in its sample. J is TRBJ2-7 and V is TRBV20-1; the D gene is possibly TRBD2 (6 bases). Trimming took off 2 bases at V and 2 bases at J, with 19 bases between the two ends. Germline CDR1 is DFQATT and CDR2 is SNEGSKA (reference sequence). The CDR3 covers 16 residues. The CDR3 DNA is TGCAGTGCTAGACCAGTGATCGGCGGGATCGCCTACGAGCAGTACTTC. Amino acid sequence: CSARPVIGGIAYEQYF.

The rearrangement joins TRBV18 to TRBJ2-4; D may be TRBD1 or TRBD2 (5 bases each). Germline-derived CDR1 and CDR2 are KGHSH and LQKENI. The CDR3 covers 14 residues. V dropped 3 bases and J dropped 5 bases, with 11 bases sitting between them. The chain's CDR3 is CASSPGAPQNIQYF. CDR3 sequence (DNA): TGTGCCAGCTCACCCGGGGCACCCCAAAACATTCAGTACTTC. Full variable domain (outside the CDR3, taken from reference TRBV18 and TRBJ2-4): NAGVMQNPRHLVRRRGQEARLRCSPMKGHSHVYWYRQLPEEGLKFMVYLQKENIIDESGMPKERFSAEFPKEGPSILRIQQVVRGDSAAYFCASSPGAPQNIQYFGAGTRLSVL.

This chain links TRBV29-1 with TRBJ2-7; 7 bases match TRBD1. The CDR3 extends over 13 amino acids. The trim removed 7 bases at V and 7 bases at J, leaving 13 bases unmatched. Per germline, CDR1 SQVTM and CDR2 ANQGSEA. CDR3 protein: CSARTGGLGEQYF. CDR3 coding DNA: TGCAGCGCCCGGACAGGTGGGCTGGGAGAGCAGTACTTC.

CDR3 loop: CASSFSGQYNEQFF. CDR3 nucleotide sequence: TGTGCCAGCAGCTTCTCCGGCCAATACAATGAGCAGTTCTTC. The V and J genes are TRBV11-3 and TRBJ2-1; no firm D call. V lost 3 bases and J 4 bases, leaving 10 bases between the germline ends. The CDR3 is 14 amino acids. CDR1 is SGHNT and CDR2 is YENEEA in the germline V gene.

V gene TRBV28 combines with J gene TRBJ2-5; possible D gene TRBD1, 5 bases. CDR1 is MDHEN and CDR2 is SYDVKM in the germline V gene. V dropped 7 bases and J dropped 0 bases, with 6 bases sitting between them. This CDR3 is 12 amino acids long. This CDR3 reads CASTGYQETQYF. CDR3 sequence (DNA): TGTGCCAGCACAGGGTACCAAGAGACCCAGTACTTC. Full variable domain (rest looked up from reference TRBV28 and TRBJ2-5): DVKVTQSSRYLVKRTGEKVFLECVQDMDHENMFWYRQDPGLGLRLIYFSYDVKMKEKGDIPEGYSVSREKKERFSLILESASTNQTSMYLCASTGYQETQYFGPGTRLLVL.

The V gene is TRBV6-2 or TRBV6-3, the J gene TRBJ2-7; D remains unclear. The CDR3 is made up of 15 amino acids. V lost 6 bases to trimming and J lost 5 bases, with 20 bases between them. The germline CDR1 and CDR2 sequences are MNHEY and SVGEGT. The CDR3 sequence: CASRISPDPPHEQYF. CDR3 nucleotide sequence: TGTGCCAGCAGGATTTCGCCCGACCCCCCCCACGAGCAGTACTTC.

This rearrangement joins TRBV5-1 to TRBJ2-1, with D uncertain. There are 13 residues in the CDR3. The germline V and J ends were trimmed by 5 bases and 10 bases, with 16 bases remaining between them. The germline gives CDR1 SGHRS, CDR2 YFSETQ. The CDR3 nucleotides read TGCGCCAGCAGTTTACCGCCTGGGGAAGAGCAGTTCTTC. Translated, it gives CASSLPPGEEQFF.

This chain links TRBV4-1 with TRBJ2-3; 10 bases align to TRBD1. CDR3 length equals 15 residues. The J segment lost 5 bases and the V segment lost 1 base, leaving 3 bases of the junction unmatched. Looked up from germline, CDR1 is MGHRA and CDR2 is YSYEKL. CDR3 DNA: TGCGCCAGCAGCCAAGCGACAGGGGGCCGAGATACGCAGTATTTT. Protein: CASSQATGGRDTQYF.

The rearrangement links TRBV29-1 to TRBJ2-5; the D gene could be TRBD1 or TRBD2 (5 bases each). Germline V gene data show CDR1 as SQVTM and CDR2 as ANQGSEA. The CDR3 is made up of 15 amino acids. V shed 6 bases and J shed 3 bases, with 20 bases lying between them. CDR3 region: CSVYLSGTDEETQYF. The CDR3 coding sequence is TGCAGCGTATATTTATCGGGGACGGACGAAGAGACCCAGTACTTC.

V is TRBV15 and J is TRBJ2-5, with TRBD1 matching over 7 bases. J was trimmed by 5 bases and V by 4 bases; bases with no gene match: 7. The germline V gene encodes CDR1 LNHNV and CDR2 YYDKDF (reference sequence). This CDR3 has 14 residues. CDR3 amino acids: CATSTQGVLETQYF. The CDR3 DNA reads as TGTGCCACCAGCACTCAGGGGGTTCTGGAGACCCAGTACTTC.

J is TRBJ2-3 and V is TRBV10-3, with 10 bases identical to TRBD2. V shed 11 bases, J shed 0 bases, and the junction held 5 bases outside the gene matches. The germline V gene encodes CDR1 ENHRY and CDR2 SYGVKD. The CDR3 covers 14 residues. The CDR3 nucleotides are TGTGCCGTAGGGACTAGCGAAAGCACAGATACGCAGTATTTT. Translating it yields CAVGTSESTDTQYF.

The chain recombines TRBV7-9 with TRBJ2-6; D not certain. The V and J ends lost 4 bases and 2 bases respectively, with 9 bases between them. Germline V CDR1 and CDR2: SEHNR, FQNEAQ (reference sequence). The CDR3 runs to 15 residues. The DNA for the CDR3 is TGTGCCAGCAGCTCCACCAATACTGGGGCCAACGTCCTGACTTTC. This codes for CASSSTNTGANVLTF.

The chain employs TRBV20-1 and TRBJ1-1; weak D call: TRBD1 (6 bases). V lost 6 bases, J lost 3 bases, and 17 bases lay in between. Per germline, CDR1 DFQATT and CDR2 SNEGSKA (reference sequence). The CDR3 is 14 residues long. The CDR3 region has the DNA TGCAGTGCAAATCCGACAGGAGCTCACACTGAAGCTTTCTTT. Its protein product is CSANPTGAHTEAFF.

V gene TRBV20-1 combines with J gene TRBJ1-5, with TRBD1 as a possible D gene (5 bases). Germline lookup yields CDR1 DFQATT and CDR2 SNEGSKA (reference sequence). The V gene lost 6 bases and the J gene lost 0 bases, with 18 bases spanning the gap. CDR3 length equals 16 residues. As DNA, the CDR3 is TGCAGTGCGATCCCGGGGACCGGCTATAGCAATCAGCCCCAGCATTTT. This encodes CSAIPGTGYSNQPQHF.

The genes are TRBV3-1 and TRBJ2-6, with 7 bases matching TRBD1. The CDR3 is made up of 17 amino acids. The ends lost 3 bases at V and 2 bases at J; junction bases unmatched: 7. Germline V gene data show CDR1 as LGHDT and CDR2 as YNNKEL (reference sequence). The CDR3: CASSQRPTGAGANVLTF. The CDR3 nucleotides are TGTGCCAGCAGCCAGAGACCCACAGGGGCTGGGGCCAACGTCCTGACTTTC. Full variable domain (missing parts from reference TRBV3-1 and TRBJ2-6): DTAVSQTPKYLVTQMGNDKSIKCEQNLGHDTMYWYKQDSKKFLKIMFSYNNKELIINETVPNRFSPKSPDKAHLNLHINSLELGDSAVYFCASSQRPTGAGANVLTFGAGSRLTVL.

The chain joins TRBV7-3 to TRBJ2-7; D gene unclear. The CDR3 spans 13 residues. CDR1 and CDR2 from the germline V gene are SGHTA and FQGTGA. The V end was cut by 5 bases, the J end by 3 bases, with 11 bases between. The CDR3 region has the DNA TGTGCCAGCAGCCCTCAAGGCGGCTACGAGCAGTACTTC. It codes for CASSPQGGYEQYF.

A single count supports this clonotype. The chain combines TRBV4-2 with TRBJ2-3; tentative D call: TRBD1 (6 bases). The V and J ends lost 0 bases and 13 bases respectively, with 14 bases between them. In germline, CDR1 is LGHNA, CDR2 YNFKEQ. CDR3 length equals 13 residues. The CDR3 spells CASSQDLGGEEYF. CDR3 in DNA: TGTGCCAGCAGCCAAGATCTTGGGGGCGAGGAGTATTTT.

This clonotype was picked up one time. The chain joins TRBV7-2 to TRBJ2-7; D call uncertain. Trimming took off 7 bases at V and 2 bases at J, with 15 bases between the two ends. Germline V gene lookup returns CDR1 SGHTA and CDR2 FQGNSA. The length of the CDR3 is 14 residues. CDR3 protein: CASMPSLGPYEQYF. CDR3 nucleotide sequence: TGTGCCAGCATGCCTTCCCTCGGACCCTACGAGCAGTACTTC.

This chain connects TRBV9 to TRBJ1-1, with D uncertain. This CDR3 region has 13 residues. Trimming removed 0 bases at V and 0 bases at J, with 3 bases between. Germline assignment: CDR1 SGDLS and CDR2 YYNGEE. CDR3 sequence (DNA): TGTGCCAGCAGCGTAGAATTGAACACTGAAGCTTTCTTT. Its translation: CASSVELNTEAFF. Based on the CDR3 plus reference TRBV9 and TRBJ1-1, the full variable domain is DSGVTQTPKHLITATGQRVTLRCSPRSGDLSVYWYQQSLDQGLQFLIQYYNGEERAKGNILERFSAQQFPDLHSELNLSSLELGDSALYFCASSVELNTEAFFGQGTRLTVV.

The chain carries TRBV2 and TRBJ2-7; TRBD1 matches at 7 bases. Trimming cost V 4 bases and J 7 bases; bases outside gene matches: 4. Germline values: CDR1 SNHLY, CDR2 FYNNEI. This CDR3 is built from 12 residues. The CDR3 region has the DNA TGTGCCAGCAGTGGGGACAGCTTGGAGCAGTACTTC. This translates into CASSGDSLEQYF.

This clonotype has just one count. J is TRBJ1-1 and V is TRBV12-3 or TRBV12-4; no clear D. V lost 6 bases and J 2 bases, leaving 4 bases between the germline ends. The CDR3 contains 11 residues. In nucleotides, the CDR3 is TGTGCCAGCAGACAAAACACTGAAGCTTTCTTT. Protein product: CASRQNTEAFF.

This chain links TRBV7-9 with TRBJ1-1; D gene uncertain. CDR3 length: 13 residues. Between the trimmed V and J ends, which lost 5 bases and 7 bases, there was a span of 14 bases. The germline V gene encodes CDR1 SEHNR and CDR2 FQNEAQ (reference sequence). The CDR3 DNA is TGTGCCAGCAGCCCCAGTCCCCCTAGTGAAGCTTTCTTT. Translation: CASSPSPPSEAFF.

The chain joins TRBV4-3 to TRBJ2-3; 8 positions agree with TRBD2. CDR3 length: 18 amino acids. The germline gives CDR1 LGHNA, CDR2 YSLEER. The V gene end was trimmed by 4 bases and the J gene end by 2 bases; junction bases not matched to a gene: 14. The CDR3 DNA is TGCGCCAGCAGCCCAAGGGGCGGCGGGGGGCCCAACACAGATACGCAGTATTTT. Translated, it gives CASSPRGGGGPNTDTQYF.

V gene TRBV14 combines with J gene TRBJ2-7, with 8 bases that match TRBD1. This CDR3 region has 15 residues. Germline trimming cut 1 base from V and 2 bases from J; bases unmatched to any gene: 4. CDR1 is SGHDN and CDR2 is FVKESK in the germline V gene. The CDR3 nucleotides read TGTGCCAGCAGCCAAGGACAGGGGATGCCCTACGAGCAGTACTTC. Translating it yields CASSQGQGMPYEQYF.

The rearrangement links TRBV29-1 to TRBJ2-3; 10 nucleotides line up with TRBD1. The germline gives CDR1 SQVTM, CDR2 ANQGSEA. The V gene end was trimmed by 4 bases and the J gene end by 5 bases; junction bases not matched to a gene: 6. The CDR3 spans 14 residues. CDR3 nucleotide sequence: TGCAGCGTTGCGACAGGGGGCAGGGGAGATACGCAGTATTTT. This codes for CSVATGGRGDTQYF.